This TCR beta chain emerged from a study of PD-1 blockade in classical Hodgkin lymphoma. Generated by immunoSEQ multiplex PCR, the TCRdb table keeps only in-frame clones and is missing some. The repertoire includes tens of thousands of clones, 80% of them detected once, and around 19% sits in the top ten. Findings and caveats of the study: Exclusion covered patients beginning nivolumab under 1 year post-ASCT. By cycle point C4D1, TCR diversity had risen significantly in CD4+ cells (but not CD8+ cells).

As for this clone: Antigen unknown.

V dropped 1 base and J dropped 2 bases, with 15 bases sitting between them. From germline, CDR1 is SGHNT and CDR2 YYREEE (reference sequence). This CDR3 comprises 16 residues. Time point reported: cycle 4 day 1 (C4D1), after six to seven weeks of nivolumab. Every patient experienced relapse after autologous stem cell transplantation, and brentuximab vedotin exposure varied. The chain carries TRBV5-4 and TRBJ1-2; D may be TRBD1 (5 bases). This specimen consisted of peripheral blood mononuclear cells (PBMCs), obtained before the fourth cycle of nivolumab. The receptor was isolated from a human donor with classical Hodgkin lymphoma. The CDR3 DNA is TGTGCCAGCAGCTTGATCACGGGACGGAGAAACTATGGCTACACCTTC. Translated: CASSLITGRRNYGYTF.